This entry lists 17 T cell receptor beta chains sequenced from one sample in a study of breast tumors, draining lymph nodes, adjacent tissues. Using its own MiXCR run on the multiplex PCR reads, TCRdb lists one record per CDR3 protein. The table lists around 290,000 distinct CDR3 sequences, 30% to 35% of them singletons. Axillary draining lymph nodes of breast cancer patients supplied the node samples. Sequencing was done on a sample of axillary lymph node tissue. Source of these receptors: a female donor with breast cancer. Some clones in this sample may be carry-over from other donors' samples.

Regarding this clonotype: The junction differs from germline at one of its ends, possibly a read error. CDR3 sequence reads: CASSDGTAGGTGNTICF. DNA for the CDR3: TGTGCCAGCAGTGACGGGACGGCCGGAGGTACTGGAAACACCATATGTTTT. The chain uses TRBV6-5 and TRBJ1-3, with TRBD1 as a possible D gene (5 bases). The germline gives CDR1 MNHEY, CDR2 SVGAGI. There are 17 residues in the CDR3.

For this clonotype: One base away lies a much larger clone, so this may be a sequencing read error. CDR3 coding DNA: TGTGCCAGCAGCAGAGGGACAGAGGAAGAGACCCAGTACTTC. Translating it yields CASSRGTEEETQYF. The gene calls are TRBV13 and TRBJ2-5; 7 bases map to TRBD1. Germline CDR1 is PRHDT and CDR2 is FYEKMQ (reference sequence). CDR3 length: 14 residues. V gave up 5 bases and J gave up 3 bases; unmatched junction bases: 6.

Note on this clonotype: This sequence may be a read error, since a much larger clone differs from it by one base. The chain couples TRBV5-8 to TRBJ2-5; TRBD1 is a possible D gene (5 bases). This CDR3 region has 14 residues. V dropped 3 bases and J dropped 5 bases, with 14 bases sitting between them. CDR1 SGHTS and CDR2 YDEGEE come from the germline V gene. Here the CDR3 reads CASSSQQAWETQYF. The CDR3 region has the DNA TGTGCCAGCAGCTCTCAACAGGCTTGGGAGACCCAGTACTTC.

The CDR3, as DNA: TGTGCCAGCAGCTTAACCCTCCAAGAGACCCAGTACTTC. This codes for CASSLTLQETQYF. The chain recombines TRBV11-3 with TRBJ2-5; no clear D. V was clipped by 2 bases and J by 1 base, with 5 bases between them. CDR1 is SGHNT and CDR2 is YENEEA in the germline V gene. There are 13 residues in the CDR3.

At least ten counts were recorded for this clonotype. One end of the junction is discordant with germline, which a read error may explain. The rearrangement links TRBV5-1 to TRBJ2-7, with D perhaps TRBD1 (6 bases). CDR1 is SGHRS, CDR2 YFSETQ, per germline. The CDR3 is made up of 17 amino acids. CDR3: CASNLIPDGTPAYEQYF. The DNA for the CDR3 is TGCGCCAGCAACTTGATCCCCGACGGGACACCAGCCTACGAGCAGTACTTC.

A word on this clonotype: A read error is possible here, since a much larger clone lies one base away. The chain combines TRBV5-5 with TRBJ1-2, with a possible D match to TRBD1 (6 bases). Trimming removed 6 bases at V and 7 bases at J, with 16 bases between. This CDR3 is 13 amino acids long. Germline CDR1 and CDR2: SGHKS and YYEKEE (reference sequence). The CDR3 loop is CASNSRRGVGYTF. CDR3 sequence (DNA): TGTGCCAGCAACTCGAGGAGGGGGGTTGGCTACACCTTC.

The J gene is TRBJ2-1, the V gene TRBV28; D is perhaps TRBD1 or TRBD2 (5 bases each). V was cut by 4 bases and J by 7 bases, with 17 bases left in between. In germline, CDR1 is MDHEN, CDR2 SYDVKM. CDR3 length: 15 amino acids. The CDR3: CASSSLAGRGNEQFF. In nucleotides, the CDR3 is TGTGCCAGCAGTTCACTGGCAGGGAGAGGGAATGAGCAGTTCTTC. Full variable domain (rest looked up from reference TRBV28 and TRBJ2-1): DVKVTQSSRYLVKRTGEKVFLECVQDMDHENMFWYRQDPGLGLRLIYFSYDVKMKEKGDIPEGYSVSREKKERFSLILESASTNQTSMYLCASSSLAGRGNEQFFGPGTRLTVL.

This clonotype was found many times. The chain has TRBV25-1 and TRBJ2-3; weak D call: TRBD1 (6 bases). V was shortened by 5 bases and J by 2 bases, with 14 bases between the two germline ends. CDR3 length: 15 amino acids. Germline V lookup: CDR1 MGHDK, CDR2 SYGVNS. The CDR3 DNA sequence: TGTGCCAGCAGTAACCCCAGGGGATACACAGATACGCAGTATTTT. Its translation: CASSNPRGYTDTQYF.

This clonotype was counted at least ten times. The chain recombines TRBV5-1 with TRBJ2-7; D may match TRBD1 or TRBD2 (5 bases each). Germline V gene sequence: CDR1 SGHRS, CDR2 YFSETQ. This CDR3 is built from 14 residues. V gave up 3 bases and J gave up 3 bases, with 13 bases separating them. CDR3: CASSSRGPSYEQYF. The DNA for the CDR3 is TGCGCCAGCAGCTCCCGGGGACCCAGCTACGAGCAGTACTTC.

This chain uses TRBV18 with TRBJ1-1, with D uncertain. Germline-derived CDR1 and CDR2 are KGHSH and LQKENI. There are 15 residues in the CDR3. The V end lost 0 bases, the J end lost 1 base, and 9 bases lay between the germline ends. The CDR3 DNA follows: TGTGCCAGCTCACCACCTGGAGTGGGGAACACTGAAGCTTTCTTT. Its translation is CASSPPGVGNTEAFF.

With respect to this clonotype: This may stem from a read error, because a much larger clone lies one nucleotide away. In DNA form, the CDR3 reads TGTGCCAGCAGCCAATCGGGCAAGAACCATCAGCCCCAGCATTTT. Its protein product is CASSQSGKNHQPQHF. The chain has TRBV16 and TRBJ1-5; D is unresolved. Germline CDR1 reads KGHSY; CDR2 reads FQNENV. The CDR3 is 15 residues long. V lost 0 bases and J 5 bases, leaving 11 bases between the germline ends.

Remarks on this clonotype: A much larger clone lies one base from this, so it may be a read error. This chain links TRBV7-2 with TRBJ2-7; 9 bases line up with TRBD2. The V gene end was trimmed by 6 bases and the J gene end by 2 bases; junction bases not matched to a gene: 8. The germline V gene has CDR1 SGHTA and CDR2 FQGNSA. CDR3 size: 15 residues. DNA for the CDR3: TGTGCCAGCAGACAGACTGGCGGGAGGGCCTACGAGCAGTACTTC. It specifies CASRQTGGRAYEQYF.

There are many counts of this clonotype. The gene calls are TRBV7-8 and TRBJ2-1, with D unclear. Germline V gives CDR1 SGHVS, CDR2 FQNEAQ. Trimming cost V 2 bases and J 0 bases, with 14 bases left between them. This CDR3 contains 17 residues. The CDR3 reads CASSLYLGLGSYNEQFF. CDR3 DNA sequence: TGTGCCAGCAGCTTATACTTGGGGTTGGGCTCCTACAATGAGCAGTTCTTC.

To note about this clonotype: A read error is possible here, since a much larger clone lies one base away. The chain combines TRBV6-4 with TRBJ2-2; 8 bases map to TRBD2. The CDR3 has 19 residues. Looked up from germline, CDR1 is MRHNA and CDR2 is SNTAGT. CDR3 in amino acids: CSSSDWRSFGGADTGELFF. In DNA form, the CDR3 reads TGTTCCAGCAGTGACTGGCGTTCTTTCGGGGGGGCGGACACCGGGGAGCTGTTTTTT.

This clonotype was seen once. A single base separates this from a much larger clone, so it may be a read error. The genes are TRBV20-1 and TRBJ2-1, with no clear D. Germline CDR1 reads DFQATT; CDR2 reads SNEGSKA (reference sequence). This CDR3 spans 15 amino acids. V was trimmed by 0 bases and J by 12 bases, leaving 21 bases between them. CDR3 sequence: CSARDSGLPMGGQFF. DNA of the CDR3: TGCAGTGCTAGAGATTCGGGCCTCCCCATGGGTGGGCAGTTCTTC.

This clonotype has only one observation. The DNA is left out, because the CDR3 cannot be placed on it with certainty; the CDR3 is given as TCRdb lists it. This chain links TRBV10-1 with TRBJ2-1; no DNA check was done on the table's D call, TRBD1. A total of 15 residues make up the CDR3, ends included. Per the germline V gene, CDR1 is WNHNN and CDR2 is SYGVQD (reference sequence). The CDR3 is CACSARARQGYEQFF.

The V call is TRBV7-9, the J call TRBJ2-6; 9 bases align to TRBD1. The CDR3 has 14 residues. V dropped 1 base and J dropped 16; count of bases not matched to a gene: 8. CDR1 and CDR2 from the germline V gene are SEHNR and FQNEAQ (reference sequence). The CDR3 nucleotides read TGTGCCAGCAGCTTAGGATGGGGAGGGACAGGGCTGACTTTC. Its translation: CASSLGWGGTGLTF.